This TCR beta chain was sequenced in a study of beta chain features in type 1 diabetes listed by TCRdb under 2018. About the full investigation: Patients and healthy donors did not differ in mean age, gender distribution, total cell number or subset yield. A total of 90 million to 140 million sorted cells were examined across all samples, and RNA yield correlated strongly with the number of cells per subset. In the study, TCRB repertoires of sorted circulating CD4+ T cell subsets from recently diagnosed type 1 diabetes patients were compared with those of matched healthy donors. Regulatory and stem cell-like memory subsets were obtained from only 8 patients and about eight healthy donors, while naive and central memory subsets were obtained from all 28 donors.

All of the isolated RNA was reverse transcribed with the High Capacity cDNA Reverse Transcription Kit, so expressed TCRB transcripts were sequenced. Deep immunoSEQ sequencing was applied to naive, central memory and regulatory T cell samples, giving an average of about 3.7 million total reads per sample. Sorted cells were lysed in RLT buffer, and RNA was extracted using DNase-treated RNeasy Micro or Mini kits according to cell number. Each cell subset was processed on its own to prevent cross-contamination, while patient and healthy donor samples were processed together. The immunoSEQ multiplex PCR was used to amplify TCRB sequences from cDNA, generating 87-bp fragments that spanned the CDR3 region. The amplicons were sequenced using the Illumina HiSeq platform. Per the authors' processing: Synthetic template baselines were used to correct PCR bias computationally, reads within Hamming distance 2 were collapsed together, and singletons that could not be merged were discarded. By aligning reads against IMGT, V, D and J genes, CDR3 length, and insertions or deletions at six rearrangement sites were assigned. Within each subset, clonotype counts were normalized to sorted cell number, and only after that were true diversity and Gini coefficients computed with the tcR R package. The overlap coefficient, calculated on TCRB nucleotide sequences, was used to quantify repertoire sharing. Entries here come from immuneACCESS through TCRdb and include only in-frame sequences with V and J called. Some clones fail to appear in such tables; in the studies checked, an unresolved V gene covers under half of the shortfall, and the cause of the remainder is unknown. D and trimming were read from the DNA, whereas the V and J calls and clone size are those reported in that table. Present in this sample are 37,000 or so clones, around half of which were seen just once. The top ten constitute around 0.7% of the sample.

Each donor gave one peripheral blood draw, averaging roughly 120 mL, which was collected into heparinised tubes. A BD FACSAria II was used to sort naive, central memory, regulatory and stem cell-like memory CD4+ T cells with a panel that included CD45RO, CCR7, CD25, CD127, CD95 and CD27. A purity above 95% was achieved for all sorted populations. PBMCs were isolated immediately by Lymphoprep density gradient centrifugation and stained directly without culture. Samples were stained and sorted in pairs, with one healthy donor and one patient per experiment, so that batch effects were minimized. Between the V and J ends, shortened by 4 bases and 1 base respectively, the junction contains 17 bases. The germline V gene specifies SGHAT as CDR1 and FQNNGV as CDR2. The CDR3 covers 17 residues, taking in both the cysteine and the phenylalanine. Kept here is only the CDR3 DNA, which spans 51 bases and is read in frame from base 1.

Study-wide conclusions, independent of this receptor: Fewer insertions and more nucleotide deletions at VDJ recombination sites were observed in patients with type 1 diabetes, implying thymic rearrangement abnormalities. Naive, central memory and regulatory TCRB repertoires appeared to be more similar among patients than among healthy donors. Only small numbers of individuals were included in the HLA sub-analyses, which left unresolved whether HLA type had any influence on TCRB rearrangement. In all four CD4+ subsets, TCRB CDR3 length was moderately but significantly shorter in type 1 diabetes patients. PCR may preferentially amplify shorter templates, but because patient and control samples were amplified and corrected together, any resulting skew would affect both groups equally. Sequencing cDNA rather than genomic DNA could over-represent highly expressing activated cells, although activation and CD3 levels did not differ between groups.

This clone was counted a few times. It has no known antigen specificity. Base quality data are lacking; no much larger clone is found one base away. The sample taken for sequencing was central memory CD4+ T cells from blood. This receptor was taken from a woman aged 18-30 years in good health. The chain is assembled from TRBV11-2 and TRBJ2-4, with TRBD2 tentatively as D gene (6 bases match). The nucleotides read TGTGCCAGCAGCTCCACGCGCAGACGGGAGGCCAAAAACATTCAGTACTTC. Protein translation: CASSSTRRREAKNIQYF.